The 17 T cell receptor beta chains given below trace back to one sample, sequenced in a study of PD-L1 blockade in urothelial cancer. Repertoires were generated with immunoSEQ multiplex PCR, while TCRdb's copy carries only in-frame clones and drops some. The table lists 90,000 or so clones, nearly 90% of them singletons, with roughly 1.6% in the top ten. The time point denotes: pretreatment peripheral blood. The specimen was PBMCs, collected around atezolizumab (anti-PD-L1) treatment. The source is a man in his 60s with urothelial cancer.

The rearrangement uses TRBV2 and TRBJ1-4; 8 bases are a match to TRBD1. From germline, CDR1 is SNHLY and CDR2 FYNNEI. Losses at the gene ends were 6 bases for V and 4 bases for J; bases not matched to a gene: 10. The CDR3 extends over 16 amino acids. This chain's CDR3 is CASRLTGTGVNEKLFF. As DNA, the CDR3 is TGTGCCAGCAGGTTAACCGGGACAGGAGTTAATGAAAAACTGTTTTTT.

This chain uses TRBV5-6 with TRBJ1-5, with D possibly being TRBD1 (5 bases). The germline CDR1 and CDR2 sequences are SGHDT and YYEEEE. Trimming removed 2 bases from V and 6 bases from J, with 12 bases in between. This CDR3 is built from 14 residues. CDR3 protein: CASSFGARGQPQHF. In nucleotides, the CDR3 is TGTGCCAGCAGCTTCGGGGCGCGGGGTCAGCCCCAGCATTTT.

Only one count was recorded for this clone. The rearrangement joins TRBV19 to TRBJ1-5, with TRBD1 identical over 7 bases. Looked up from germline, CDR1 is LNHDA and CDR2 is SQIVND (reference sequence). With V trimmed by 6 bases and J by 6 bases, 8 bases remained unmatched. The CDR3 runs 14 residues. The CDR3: CASREDRVGQPQHF. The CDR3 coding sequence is TGTGCCAGTAGAGAAGACAGGGTGGGTCAGCCCCAGCATTTT.

The CDR3 DNA reads as TGTGCCAGCTTGGACAGGGGGCGCTTAGATACGCAGTATTTT. Amino acid sequence: CASLDRGRLDTQYF. This chain connects TRBV11-2 to TRBJ2-3; TRBD1 matches at 11 bases. The V gene's germline CDR1 is SGHAT and CDR2 FQNNGV. There are 14 residues in the CDR3. The V segment lost 8 bases and the J segment 5 bases; nucleotides outside the gene matches: 6.

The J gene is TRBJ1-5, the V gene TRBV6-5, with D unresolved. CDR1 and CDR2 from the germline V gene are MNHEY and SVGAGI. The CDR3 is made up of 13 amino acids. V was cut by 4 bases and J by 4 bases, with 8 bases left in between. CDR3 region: CASSSAQNQPQHF. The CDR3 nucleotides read TGTGCCAGCAGTTCCGCGCAAAATCAGCCCCAGCATTTT.

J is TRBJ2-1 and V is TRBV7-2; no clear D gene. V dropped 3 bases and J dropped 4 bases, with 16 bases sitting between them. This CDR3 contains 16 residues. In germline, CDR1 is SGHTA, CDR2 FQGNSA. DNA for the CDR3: TGTGCCAGCAGCTTCAGCTTGGCTAGTGATTACAATGAGCAGTTCTTC. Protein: CASSFSLASDYNEQFF. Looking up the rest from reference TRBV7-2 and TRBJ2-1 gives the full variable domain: GAGVSQSPSNKVTEKGKDVELRCDPISGHTALYWYRQSLGQGLEFLIYFQGNSAPDKSGLPSDRFSAERTGGSVSTLTIQRTQQEDSAVYLCASSFSLASDYNEQFFGPGTRLTVL.

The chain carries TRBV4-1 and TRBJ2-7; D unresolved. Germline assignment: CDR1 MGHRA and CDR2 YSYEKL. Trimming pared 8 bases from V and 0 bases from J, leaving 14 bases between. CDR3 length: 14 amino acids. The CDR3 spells CASSAGYDSYEQYF. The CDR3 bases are TGCGCCAGCTCCGCCGGGTACGACTCCTACGAGCAGTACTTC.

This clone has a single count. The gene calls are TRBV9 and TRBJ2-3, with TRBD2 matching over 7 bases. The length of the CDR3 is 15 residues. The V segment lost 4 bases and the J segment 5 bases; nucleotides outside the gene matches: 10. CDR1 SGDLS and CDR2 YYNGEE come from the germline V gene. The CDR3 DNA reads TGTGCCAGCAGCCCCCCCGGGACTACACGAGATACGCAGTATTTT. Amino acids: CASSPPGTTRDTQYF.

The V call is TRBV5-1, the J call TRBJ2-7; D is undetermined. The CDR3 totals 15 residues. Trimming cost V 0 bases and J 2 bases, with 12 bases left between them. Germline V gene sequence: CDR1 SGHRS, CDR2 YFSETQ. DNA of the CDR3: TGCGCCAGCAGCTTGGAGCCCGCATCTACCTACGAGCAGTACTTC. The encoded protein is CASSLEPASTYEQYF.

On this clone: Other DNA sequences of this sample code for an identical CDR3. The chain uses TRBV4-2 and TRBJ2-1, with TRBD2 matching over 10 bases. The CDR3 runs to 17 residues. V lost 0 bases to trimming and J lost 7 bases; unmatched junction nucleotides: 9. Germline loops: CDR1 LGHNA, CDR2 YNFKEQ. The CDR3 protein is CASSQDFGASGGNEQFF. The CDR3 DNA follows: TGTGCCAGCAGCCAAGATTTTGGGGCTAGCGGGGGTAATGAGCAGTTCTTC.

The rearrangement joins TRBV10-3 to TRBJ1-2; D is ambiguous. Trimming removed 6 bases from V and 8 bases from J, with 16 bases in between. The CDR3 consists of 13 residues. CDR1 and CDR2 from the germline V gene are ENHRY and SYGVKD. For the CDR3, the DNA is TGTGCCATCAGCCCCCACGGGAGCGAAGGCTACACCTTC. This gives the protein CAISPHGSEGYTF.

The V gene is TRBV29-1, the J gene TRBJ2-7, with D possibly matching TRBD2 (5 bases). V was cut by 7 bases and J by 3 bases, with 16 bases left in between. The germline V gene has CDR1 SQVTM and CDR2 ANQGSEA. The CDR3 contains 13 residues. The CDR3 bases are TGCAGCGCTAAAGGAGGTGGGTTCTACGAGCAGTACTTC. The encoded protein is CSAKGGGFYEQYF.

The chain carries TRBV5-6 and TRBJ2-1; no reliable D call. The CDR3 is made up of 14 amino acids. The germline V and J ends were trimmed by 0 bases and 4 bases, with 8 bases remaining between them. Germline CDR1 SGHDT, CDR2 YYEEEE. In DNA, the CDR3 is TGTGCCAGCAGCTTGGCCGCCAGATACAATGAGCAGTTCTTC. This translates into CASSLAARYNEQFF.

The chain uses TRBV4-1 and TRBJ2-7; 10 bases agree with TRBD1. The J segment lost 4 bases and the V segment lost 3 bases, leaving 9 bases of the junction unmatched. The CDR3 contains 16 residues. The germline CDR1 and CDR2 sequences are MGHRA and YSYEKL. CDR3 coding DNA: TGCGCCAGCAGCCATGAGACAGGGGGCGCGCGGTACGAGCAGTACTTC. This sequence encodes CASSHETGGARYEQYF.

The CDR3 here is CASSNRDSFSYEQYF. The CDR3 coding sequence is TGTGCCAGCAGCAACCGGGACAGTTTTTCCTACGAGCAGTACTTC. The genes are TRBV11-2 and TRBJ2-7; 7 bases fit TRBD1. The CDR3 totals 15 residues. Germline V lookup: CDR1 SGHAT, CDR2 FQNNGV. The V and J ends lost 5 bases and 1 base, in that order; junction bases with no gene match: 8. Based on the CDR3 plus reference TRBV11-2 and TRBJ2-7, the full variable domain is EAGVAQSPRYKIIEKRQSVAFWCNPISGHATLYWYQQILGQGPKLLIQFQNNGVVDDSQLPKDRFSAERLKGVDSTLKIQPAKLEDSAVYLCASSNRDSFSYEQYFGPGTRLTVT.

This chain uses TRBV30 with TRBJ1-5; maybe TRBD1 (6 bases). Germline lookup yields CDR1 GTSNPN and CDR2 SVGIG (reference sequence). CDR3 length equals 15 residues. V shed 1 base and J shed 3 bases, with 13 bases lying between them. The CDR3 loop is CAWSGQDPANQPQHF. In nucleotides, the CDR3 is TGTGCCTGGAGTGGACAGGACCCGGCCAATCAGCCCCAGCATTTT. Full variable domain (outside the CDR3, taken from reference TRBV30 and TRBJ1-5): SQTIHQWPATLVQPVGSPLSLECTVEGTSNPNLYWYRQAAGRGLQLLFYSVGIGQISSEVPQNLSASRPQDRQFILSSKKLLLSDSGFYLCAWSGQDPANQPQHFGDGTRLSIL.

CDR3 sequence: CSVESSGSSEQYF. The CDR3 coding sequence is TGCAGCGTTGAATCTAGCGGGAGTTCCGAGCAGTACTTC. The V and J genes are TRBV29-1 and TRBJ2-7, with 10 nucleotides matching TRBD2. Germline lookup yields CDR1 SQVTM and CDR2 ANQGSEA. The CDR3 runs 13 residues. V lost 2 bases to trimming and J lost 6 bases; unmatched junction nucleotides: 4.